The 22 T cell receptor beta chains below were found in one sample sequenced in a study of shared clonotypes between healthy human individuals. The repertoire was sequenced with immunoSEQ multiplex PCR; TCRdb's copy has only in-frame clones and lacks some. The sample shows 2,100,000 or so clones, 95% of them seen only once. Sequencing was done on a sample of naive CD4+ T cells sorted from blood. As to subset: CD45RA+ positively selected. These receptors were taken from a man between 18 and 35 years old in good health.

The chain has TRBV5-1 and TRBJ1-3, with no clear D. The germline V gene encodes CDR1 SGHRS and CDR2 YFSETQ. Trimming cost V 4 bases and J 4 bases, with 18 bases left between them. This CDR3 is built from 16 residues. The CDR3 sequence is CASSPETVRAGNTIYF. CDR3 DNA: TGCGCCAGCAGCCCGGAAACGGTGAGGGCCGGAAACACCATATATTTT.

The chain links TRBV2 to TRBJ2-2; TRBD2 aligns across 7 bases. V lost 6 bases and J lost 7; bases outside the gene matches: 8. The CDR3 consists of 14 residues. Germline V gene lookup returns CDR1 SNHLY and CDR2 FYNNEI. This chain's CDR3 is CASRSGTVGGELFF. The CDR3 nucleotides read TGTGCCAGCAGGAGCGGGACGGTCGGCGGGGAGCTGTTTTTT.

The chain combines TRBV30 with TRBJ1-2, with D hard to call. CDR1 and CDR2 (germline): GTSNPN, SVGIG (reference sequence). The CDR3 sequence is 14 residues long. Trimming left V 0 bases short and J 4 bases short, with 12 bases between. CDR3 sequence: CAWSVPGRSYGYTF. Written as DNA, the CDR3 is TGTGCCTGGAGTGTACCCGGGAGGTCCTATGGCTACACCTTC. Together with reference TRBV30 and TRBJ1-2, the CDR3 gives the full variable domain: SQTIHQWPATLVQPVGSPLSLECTVEGTSNPNLYWYRQAAGRGLQLLFYSVGIGQISSEVPQNLSASRPQDRQFILSSKKLLLSDSGFYLCAWSVPGRSYGYTFGSGTRLTVV.

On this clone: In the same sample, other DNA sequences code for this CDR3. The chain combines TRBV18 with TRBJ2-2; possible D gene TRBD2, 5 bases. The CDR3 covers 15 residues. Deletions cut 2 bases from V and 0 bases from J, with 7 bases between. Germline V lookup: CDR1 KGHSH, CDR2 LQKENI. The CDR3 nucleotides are TGTGCCAGCTCACCAGGAGGCCCGAACACCGGGGAGCTGTTTTTT. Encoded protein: CASSPGGPNTGELFF.

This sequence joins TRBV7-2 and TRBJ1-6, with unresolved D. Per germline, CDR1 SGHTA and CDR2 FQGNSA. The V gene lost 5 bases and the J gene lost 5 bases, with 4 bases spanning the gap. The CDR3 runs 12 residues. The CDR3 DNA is TGTGCCAGCAGCCGGGATAATTCACCCCTCCACTTT. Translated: CASSRDNSPLHF. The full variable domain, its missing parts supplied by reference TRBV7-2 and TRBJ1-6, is GAGVSQSPSNKVTEKGKDVELRCDPISGHTALYWYRQSLGQGLEFLIYFQGNSAPDKSGLPSDRFSAERTGGSVSTLTIQRTQQEDSAVYLCASSRDNSPLHFGNGTRLTVT.

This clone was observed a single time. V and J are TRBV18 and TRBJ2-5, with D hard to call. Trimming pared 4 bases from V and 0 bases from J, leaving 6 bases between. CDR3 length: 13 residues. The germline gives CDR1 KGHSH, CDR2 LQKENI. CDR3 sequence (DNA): TGTGCCAGCTCACGCGGTTACCAAGAGACCCAGTACTTC. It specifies CASSRGYQETQYF.

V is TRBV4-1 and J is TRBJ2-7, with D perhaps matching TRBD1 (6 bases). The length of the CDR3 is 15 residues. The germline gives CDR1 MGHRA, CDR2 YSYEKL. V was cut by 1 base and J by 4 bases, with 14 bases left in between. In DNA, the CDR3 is TGCGCCAGCAGCCAAGTTTCAGGGGCGATTTACGAGCAGTACTTC. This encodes CASSQVSGAIYEQYF.

CDR3: CASSLRSPYGYTF. CDR3 coding DNA: TGTGCCAGCAGCTTGAGGAGCCCATATGGCTACACCTTC. This rearrangement joins TRBV5-6 to TRBJ1-2; D is undetermined. The V gene lost 1 base and the J gene lost 5 bases, with 9 bases spanning the gap. Germline values: CDR1 SGHDT, CDR2 YYEEEE. The CDR3 contains 13 residues. Complete variable domain (other parts from reference TRBV5-6 and TRBJ1-2): DAGVTQSPTHLIKTRGQQVTLRCSPKSGHDTVSWYQQALGQGPQFIFQYYEEEERQRGNFPDRFSGHQFPNYSSELNVNALLLGDSALYLCASSLRSPYGYTFGSGTRLTVV.

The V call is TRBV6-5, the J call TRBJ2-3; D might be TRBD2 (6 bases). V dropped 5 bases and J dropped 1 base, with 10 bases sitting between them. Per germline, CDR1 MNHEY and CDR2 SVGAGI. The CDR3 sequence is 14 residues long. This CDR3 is CASSLWEGTDTQYF. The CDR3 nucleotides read TGTGCCAGCAGTCTTTGGGAGGGCACAGATACGCAGTATTTT.

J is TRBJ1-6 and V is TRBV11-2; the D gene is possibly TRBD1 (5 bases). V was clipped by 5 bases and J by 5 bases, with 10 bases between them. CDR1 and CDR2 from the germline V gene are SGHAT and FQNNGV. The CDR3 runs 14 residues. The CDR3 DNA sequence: TGTGCCAGCAGCCTACCAGGGAATAATTCACCCCTCCACTTT. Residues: CASSLPGNNSPLHF.

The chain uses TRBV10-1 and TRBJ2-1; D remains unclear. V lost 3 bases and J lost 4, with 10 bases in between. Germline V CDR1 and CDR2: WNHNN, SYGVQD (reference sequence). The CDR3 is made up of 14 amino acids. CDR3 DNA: TGCGCCAGCAGTGACAGCGCTAGGTACAATGAGCAGTTCTTC. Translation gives CASSDSARYNEQFF.

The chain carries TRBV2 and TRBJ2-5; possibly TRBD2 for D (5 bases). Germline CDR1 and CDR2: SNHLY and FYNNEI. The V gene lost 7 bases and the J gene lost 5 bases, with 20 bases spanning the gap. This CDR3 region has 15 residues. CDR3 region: CASTEEGTARETQYF. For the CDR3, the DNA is TGTGCCAGCACCGAAGAGGGTACGGCTCGGGAGACCCAGTACTTC.

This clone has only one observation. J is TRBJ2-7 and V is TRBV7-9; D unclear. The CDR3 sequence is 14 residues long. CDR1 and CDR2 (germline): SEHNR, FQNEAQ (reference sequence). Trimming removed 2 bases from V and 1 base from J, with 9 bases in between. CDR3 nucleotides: TGTGCCAGCAGCTTACAAATGGAATCCTACGAGCAGTACTTC. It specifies CASSLQMESYEQYF.

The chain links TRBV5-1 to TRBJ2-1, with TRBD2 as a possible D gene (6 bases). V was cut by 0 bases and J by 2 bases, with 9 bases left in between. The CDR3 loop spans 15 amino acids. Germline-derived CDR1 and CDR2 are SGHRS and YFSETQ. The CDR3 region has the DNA TGCGCCAGCAGCTTGGAAGGGAGGACCTACAATGAGCAGTTCTTC. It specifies CASSLEGRTYNEQFF.

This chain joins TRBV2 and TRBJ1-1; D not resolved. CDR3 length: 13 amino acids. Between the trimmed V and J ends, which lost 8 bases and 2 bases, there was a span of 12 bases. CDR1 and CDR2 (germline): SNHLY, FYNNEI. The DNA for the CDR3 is TGTGCCAGCCTGACGGACGGCAACACTGAAGCTTTCTTT. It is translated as CASLTDGNTEAFF.

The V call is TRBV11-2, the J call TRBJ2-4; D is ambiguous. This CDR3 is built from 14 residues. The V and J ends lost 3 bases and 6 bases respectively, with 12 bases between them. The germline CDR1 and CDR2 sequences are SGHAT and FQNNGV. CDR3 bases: TGTGCCAGCAGCTTCTACGGAATCCCAAACATTCAGTACTTC. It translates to CASSFYGIPNIQYF.

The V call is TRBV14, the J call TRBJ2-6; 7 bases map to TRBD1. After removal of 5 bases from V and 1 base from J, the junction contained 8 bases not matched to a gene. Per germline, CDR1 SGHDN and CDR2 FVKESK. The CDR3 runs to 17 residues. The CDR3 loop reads CASSRPGQLSGANVLTF. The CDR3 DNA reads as TGTGCCAGCAGCAGGCCGGGACAGTTATCTGGGGCCAACGTCCTGACTTTC.

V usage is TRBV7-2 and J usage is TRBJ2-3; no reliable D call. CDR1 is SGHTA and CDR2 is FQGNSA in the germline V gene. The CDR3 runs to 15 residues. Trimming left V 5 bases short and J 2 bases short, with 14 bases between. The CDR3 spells CASSQESGLTDTQYF. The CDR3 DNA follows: TGTGCCAGCAGCCAAGAAAGTGGGCTCACAGATACGCAGTATTTT.

This CDR3 is CASRIGTGENEQFF. CDR3 DNA: TGTGCCAGCAGAATCGGAACAGGAGAAAATGAGCAGTTCTTC. V gene TRBV2 combines with J gene TRBJ2-1, with D possibly TRBD1 on 5 matching bases. From germline, CDR1 is SNHLY and CDR2 FYNNEI. This CDR3 contains 14 residues. V was pared by 6 bases and J by 7 bases, with 16 bases between.

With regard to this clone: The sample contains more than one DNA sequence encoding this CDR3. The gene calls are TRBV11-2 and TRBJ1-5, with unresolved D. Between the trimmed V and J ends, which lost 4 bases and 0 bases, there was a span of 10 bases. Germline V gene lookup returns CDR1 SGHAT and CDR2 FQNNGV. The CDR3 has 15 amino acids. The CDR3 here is CASSSGRYSNQPQHF. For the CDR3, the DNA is TGTGCCAGCAGCTCCGGACGGTATAGCAATCAGCCCCAGCATTTT.

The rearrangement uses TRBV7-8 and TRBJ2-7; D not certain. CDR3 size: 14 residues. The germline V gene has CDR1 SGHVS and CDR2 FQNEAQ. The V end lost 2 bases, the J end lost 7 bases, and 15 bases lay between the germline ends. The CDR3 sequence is CASSLLTSLGEQYF. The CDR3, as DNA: TGTGCCAGCAGCTTATTGACGAGTCTGGGGGAGCAGTACTTC. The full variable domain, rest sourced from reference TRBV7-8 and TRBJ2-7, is GAGVSQSPRYKVAKRGQDVALRCDPISGHVSLFWYQQALGQGPEFLTYFQNEAQLDKSGLPSDRFFAERPEGSVSTLKIQRTQQEDSAVYLCASSLLTSLGEQYFGPGTRLTVT.

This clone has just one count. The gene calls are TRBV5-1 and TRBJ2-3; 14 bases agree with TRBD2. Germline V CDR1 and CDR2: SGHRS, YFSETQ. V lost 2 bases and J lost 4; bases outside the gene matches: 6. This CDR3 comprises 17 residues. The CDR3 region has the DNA TGCGCCAGCAGCTTCCCGACTAGCGGGAGGGCGTCAGATACGCAGTATTTT. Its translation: CASSFPTSGRASDTQYF.